One T cell receptor beta chain is described in this entry. Its antigen is undetermined. The data were taken from a study of cytomegalovirus exposure and HLA in healthy donors. Whole-study findings and limits: Being productive about 90% or about 30% of the time was typical of most TCR beta V segments in an earlier analysis.

The PCR ran on 60 Vbeta and 13 Jbeta primers. Clones were sequenced by immunoSEQ multiplex PCR, and TCRdb holds only the in-frame ones, with some missing. The table shows around 91,000 clones, with 60% to 65% occurring only once. CDR3 length: 15 amino acids. The ends were cut back, 0 bases at V and 4 bases at J, with 13 bases in the middle. From germline, CDR1 is SGHKS and CDR2 YYEKEE (reference sequence). This TCR derives from a human donor in good health. The chain combines TRBV5-5 with TRBJ1-1, with no clear D. Sequenced material: PBMCs. CDR3 bases: TGTGCCAGCAGCTTGGGGATGAGGAGGGCCACTGAAGCTTTCTTT. Translation gives CASSLGMRRATEAFF.